The clone carrying this TCR beta chain was counted between two and nine times. Its cognate antigen is unknown. Indicated time point: late sampling 161 to 241 days after vaccination in a few convalescent patients. Treatment meaning: roughly 11-day PBMC culture with coronavirus spike peptide pools or control peptides (ViraFEST assay). Germline V lookup: CDR1 MNHEY, CDR2 SVGEGT. CDR3 length equals 15 residues. Losses at the gene ends were 0 bases for V and 5 bases for J; bases not matched to a gene: 4. The sample originates from a study of vaccination and CD4 T cells after COVID-19. Study-level background: Two Hispanic individuals were among six male and four female convalescent patients. Study-wide results and limits: Rising from approximately 21 to 40, the median of SARS-CoV-2-reactive clonotypes did not change significantly.

Cultured CD4+ T-cell DNA underwent Oncomine TCR Beta short-read sequencing. A single record per CDR3 protein comes from TCRdb applying MiXCR to the PCR reads. The sample shows roughly 26,000 distinct CDR3 sequences, under 40% of them seen only once. The source was CD4+ T cells from blood, cultured in vitro, collected about 7 months after SARS-CoV-2 vaccination. This receptor was taken from a human donor who had recovered from COVID-19. This chain links TRBV6-2 or TRBV6-3 with TRBJ1-5; TRBD1 aligns across 7 bases. The CDR3 bases are TGTGCCAGCAGTTACTCCGGACAGGAAGATCAGCCCCAGCATTTT. It codes for CASSYSGQEDQPQHF.